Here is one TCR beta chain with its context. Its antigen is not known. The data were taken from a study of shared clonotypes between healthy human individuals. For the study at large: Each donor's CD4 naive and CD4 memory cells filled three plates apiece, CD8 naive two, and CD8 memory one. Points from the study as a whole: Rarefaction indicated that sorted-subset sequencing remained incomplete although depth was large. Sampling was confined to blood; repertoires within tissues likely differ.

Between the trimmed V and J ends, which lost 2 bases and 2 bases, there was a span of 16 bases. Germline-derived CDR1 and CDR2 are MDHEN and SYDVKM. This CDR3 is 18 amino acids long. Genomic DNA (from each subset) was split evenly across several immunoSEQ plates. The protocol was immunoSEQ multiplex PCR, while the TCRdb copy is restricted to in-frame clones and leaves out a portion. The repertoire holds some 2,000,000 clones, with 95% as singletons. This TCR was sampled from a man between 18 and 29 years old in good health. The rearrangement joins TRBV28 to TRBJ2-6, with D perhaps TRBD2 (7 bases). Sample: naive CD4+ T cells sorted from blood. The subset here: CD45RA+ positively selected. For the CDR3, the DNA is TGTGCCAGCAGTTTAACGGGGGGCACCAAGGCTGGGGCCAACGTCCTGACTTTC. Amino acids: CASSLTGGTKAGANVLTF.